The 25 T cell receptor beta chains given below trace back to one sample, sequenced in a study of blood T cell repertoires in COVID-19. This table comes from immunoSEQ multiplex PCR, and its TCRdb copy is limited to in-frame clones, with some not included. There are 90,000 to 130,000 clones in the sample; about 89% occur only once, and around 4.5% lies in the top ten. The sample comprised peripheral blood. These receptors all come from a man in his forties or fifties with acute or convalescent COVID-19.

V usage is TRBV10-3 and J usage is TRBJ1-6; 10 bases align to TRBD1. Germline values: CDR1 ENHRY, CDR2 SYGVKD. This CDR3 has 14 amino acids. The junction had 3 bases not matched to a gene; V was cut back by 8 bases and J by 5 bases. The CDR3 is CAIRGTGDNSPLHF. The CDR3 nucleotides read TGTGCCATCCGGGGGACAGGGGATAATTCACCCCTCCACTTT.

V is TRBV5-1 and J is TRBJ1-2, with D possibly matching TRBD1 (6 bases). The germline CDR1 and CDR2 sequences are SGHRS and YFSETQ. The V and J ends lost 0 bases and 4 bases respectively, with 19 bases between them. The CDR3 is made up of 17 amino acids. CDR3 bases: TGCGCCAGCAGCTTGGCCCTATCGCACAGGGATCTCTATGGCTACACCTTC. Translation gives CASSLALSHRDLYGYTF.

V is TRBV18 and J is TRBJ2-2; weak D call: TRBD2 (6 bases). V lost 2 bases, J lost 2 bases, and 9 bases lay in between. The CDR3 is made up of 15 amino acids. Looked up from germline, CDR1 is KGHSH and CDR2 is LQKENI. CDR3 residues: CASSPSGVNTGELFF. The CDR3 DNA is TGTGCCAGCTCACCATCGGGGGTAAACACCGGGGAGCTGTTTTTT.

The chain joins TRBV6-5 to TRBJ1-2, with a weak D call TRBD1 (5 bases). Trimming took 4 bases from V and 7 from J, leaving 19 bases between them. This CDR3 contains 15 residues. CDR1 MNHEY and CDR2 SVGAGI come from the germline V gene. The CDR3 DNA reads TGTGCCAGCAGTTCATCAGGGCGCCGGGGGAGTGGCTACACCTTC. Translation: CASSSSGRRGSGYTF.

The gene calls are TRBV5-1 and TRBJ1-2; D not resolved. Trimming removed 5 bases at V and 4 bases at J, with 12 bases between. This CDR3 region has 13 residues. CDR1 SGHRS and CDR2 YFSETQ come from the germline V gene. DNA of the CDR3: TGCGCCAGCAGACCTGCGGGCGGCTATGGCTACACCTTC. Residues: CASRPAGGYGYTF.

V usage is TRBV4-3 and J usage is TRBJ2-7; a possible D gene is TRBD2 (6 bases). Germline V gives CDR1 LGHNA, CDR2 YSLEER. This CDR3 contains 14 residues. V dropped 0 bases and J dropped 7 bases, with 13 bases sitting between them. CDR3 protein: CASSQEGAGREQYF. CDR3 bases: TGCGCCAGCAGCCAAGAAGGCGCGGGGCGAGAGCAGTACTTC.

The chain combines TRBV4-3 with TRBJ1-3; D call uncertain. This CDR3 has 15 amino acids. V was shortened by 0 bases and J by 1 base, with 7 bases between the two germline ends. Germline V lookup: CDR1 LGHNA, CDR2 YSLEER. CDR3 sequence: CASSQDTASGNTIYF. Here the CDR3 DNA reads TGCGCCAGCAGCCAAGATACAGCTTCTGGAAACACCATATATTTT.

This chain joins TRBV3-1 (or the pseudogene TRBV3-2) and TRBJ1-1; TRBD1 is a possible D gene (5 bases). The germline gives CDR1 LGHDT, CDR2 YNNKEL (reference sequence). The CDR3 sequence is 14 residues long. The V gene lost 3 bases and the J gene lost 5 bases, with 13 bases spanning the gap. CDR3 amino acids: CASSHRGGKTEAFF. For the CDR3, the DNA is TGTGCCAGCAGCCATCGTGGGGGGAAAACTGAAGCTTTCTTT.

The CDR3: CASRALGGGAGTEAFF. The CDR3 DNA sequence: TGTGCCAGCAGGGCCCTAGGCGGGGGCGCAGGGACTGAAGCTTTCTTT. The rearrangement links TRBV6-4 to TRBJ1-1; D may be TRBD1 (6 bases). V was clipped by 6 bases and J by 5 bases, with 22 bases between them. The CDR3 extends over 16 amino acids. In germline, CDR1 is MRHNA, CDR2 SNTAGT.

J is TRBJ1-6 and V is TRBV30; 8 bases map to TRBD1. V lost 4 bases to trimming and J lost 0 bases; unmatched junction nucleotides: 2. The V gene's germline CDR1 is GTSNPN and CDR2 SVGIG (reference sequence). CDR3 length equals 15 residues. CDR3 DNA sequence: TGTGCCTGGAACACAGGGGGCTCCTATAATTCACCCCTCCACTTT. The encoded protein is CAWNTGGSYNSPLHF.

The chain carries TRBV27 and TRBJ2-3; TRBD2 matches at 16 bases. The CDR3 loop spans 18 amino acids. V shed 4 bases, J shed 5 bases, and the junction held 9 bases outside the gene matches. Germline-derived CDR1 and CDR2 are MNHEY and SMNVEV (reference sequence). The DNA for the CDR3 is TGTGCCAGCAGTTCCGCCGGGACTAGCGGGAGGGTGATAGATACGCAGTATTTT. It yields the protein CASSSAGTSGRVIDTQYF.

The rearrangement joins TRBV11-2 to TRBJ2-7, with 8 bases fitting TRBD1. Trimming removed 1 base from V and 5 bases from J; junction bases left unmatched: 10. The CDR3 has 16 amino acids. Germline CDR1 is SGHAT and CDR2 is FQNNGV. The CDR3 loop is CASSLGRSRGQNEQYF. Written as DNA, the CDR3 is TGTGCCAGCAGCTTAGGTCGTAGCAGGGGGCAGAACGAGCAGTACTTC.

The chain uses TRBV25-1 and TRBJ1-2; D is unclear. V was shortened by 9 bases and J by 5 bases, with 13 bases between the two germline ends. The germline V gene encodes CDR1 MGHDK and CDR2 SYGVNS. The CDR3 runs 12 residues. The CDR3 spells CASGGRFYGYTF. DNA for the CDR3: TGTGCCAGTGGAGGCCGTTTTTATGGCTACACCTTC.

The chain is built from TRBV2 and TRBJ2-4; D remains unclear. The CDR3 totals 15 residues. V was trimmed by 4 bases and J by 0 bases, leaving 10 bases between them. The germline V gene encodes CDR1 SNHLY and CDR2 FYNNEI. CDR3 sequence: CASSVEVLAKNIQYF. Here the CDR3 DNA reads TGTGCCAGCAGTGTTGAGGTCCTAGCCAAAAACATTCAGTACTTC.

The genes are TRBV28 and TRBJ1-2, with 8 bases that match TRBD1. V lost 3 bases, J lost 4 bases, and 4 bases stayed unmatched. The CDR3 sequence is 14 residues long. The germline V gene has CDR1 MDHEN and CDR2 SYDVKM. CDR3 loop: CASSLGTGFYGYTF. Written as DNA, the CDR3 is TGTGCCAGCAGTTTGGGGACAGGTTTCTATGGCTACACCTTC.

The chain is built from TRBV5-1 and TRBJ2-7; D might be TRBD1 (5 bases). Germline-derived CDR1 and CDR2 are SGHRS and YFSETQ. The germline V and J ends were trimmed by 0 bases and 3 bases, with 10 bases remaining between them. The CDR3 has 14 amino acids. The CDR3 sequence is CASSLVGQGYEQYF. Written as DNA, the CDR3 is TGCGCCAGCAGCTTGGTTGGGCAGGGCTACGAGCAGTACTTC.

This chain connects TRBV6-2 or TRBV6-3 to TRBJ1-5; 7 bases agree with TRBD1. The CDR3 is made up of 17 amino acids. Germline assignment: CDR1 MNHEY and CDR2 SVGEGT. The V segment lost 2 bases and the J segment 0 bases; nucleotides outside the gene matches: 7. The CDR3 reads CASSYRDRTYSNQPQHF. The CDR3 nucleotides are TGTGCCAGCAGTTACCGGGACAGAACGTATAGCAATCAGCCCCAGCATTTT.

The rearrangement links TRBV2 to TRBJ2-2, with D possibly matching TRBD1 (5 bases). Per the germline V gene, CDR1 is SNHLY and CDR2 is FYNNEI. V was shortened by 0 bases and J by 4 bases, with 9 bases between the two germline ends. The CDR3 totals 15 residues. The CDR3 DNA sequence: TGTGCCAGCAGTGAAGCCCAGGGTTTCACCGGGGAGCTGTTTTTT. Encoded protein: CASSEAQGFTGELFF.

The chain employs TRBV19 and TRBJ1-1; tentative D call: TRBD1 (5 bases). CDR3 length: 13 residues. Germline values: CDR1 LNHDA, CDR2 SQIVND (reference sequence). The V gene lost 2 bases and the J gene lost 6 bases, with 10 bases spanning the gap. The DNA for the CDR3 is TGTGCCAGTAGTATAAGGGGTGGGGCTGAAGCTTTCTTT. Amino acid sequence: CASSIRGGAEAFF.

V usage is TRBV2 and J usage is TRBJ2-5, with TRBD1 as a possible D gene (6 bases). This CDR3 region has 15 residues. Germline V gives CDR1 SNHLY, CDR2 FYNNEI. V lost 4 bases and J 5 bases, leaving 17 bases between the germline ends. CDR3 amino acids: CASSGGTPAGETQYF. For the CDR3, the DNA is TGTGCCAGCAGTGGGGGGACACCAGCTGGGGAGACCCAGTACTTC.

The V gene is TRBV15, the J gene TRBJ2-2; no clear D gene. The CDR3 totals 11 residues. V was cut by 8 bases and J by 6 bases, with 7 bases left in between. Germline loops: CDR1 LNHNV, CDR2 YYDKDF (reference sequence). As DNA, the CDR3 is TGTGCCACCTCCTTCGCCGGGGAGCTGTTTTTT. It yields the protein CATSFAGELFF.

This chain links TRBV19 with TRBJ2-2, with D possibly TRBD2 on 5 matching bases. CDR1 LNHDA and CDR2 SQIVND come from the germline V gene (reference sequence). The CDR3 is made up of 14 amino acids. The V and J ends lost 7 bases and 1 base respectively, with 10 bases between them. The CDR3 loop reads CASKEGLNTGELFF. The CDR3 coding sequence is TGTGCCAGTAAAGAGGGATTGAACACCGGGGAGCTGTTTTTT.

The chain uses TRBV10-3 and TRBJ2-3, with D possibly being TRBD2 (5 bases). The V gene's germline CDR1 is ENHRY and CDR2 SYGVKD. The CDR3 contains 15 residues. The ends were cut back, 3 bases at V and 3 bases at J, with 13 bases in the middle. The CDR3 loop reads CAISDTGRGTDTQYF. CDR3 DNA sequence: TGTGCCATCAGTGACACGGGGAGAGGGACAGATACGCAGTATTTT.

In its sample, this clone was seen a few times. This chain uses TRBV6-6 with TRBJ2-7, with D maybe TRBD1 (6 bases). V lost 7 bases and J lost 3, with 16 bases in between. The CDR3 runs 14 residues. Germline V lookup: CDR1 MNHNY, CDR2 SVGAGI (reference sequence). CDR3 protein: CASTGQLSNYEQYF. The CDR3 DNA is TGTGCCAGCACCGGACAGCTATCGAACTACGAGCAGTACTTC.

The chain recombines TRBV2 with TRBJ1-4; D gene ambiguous. The CDR3 has 15 amino acids. Germline CDR1 reads SNHLY; CDR2 reads FYNNEI. V was trimmed by 8 bases and J by 7 bases, leaving 20 bases between them. CDR3 loop: CASEAVLGLGEKLFF. The CDR3 DNA reads TGTGCCAGCGAGGCCGTCCTGGGTTTAGGTGAAAAACTGTTTTTT.